The 30 T cell receptor beta chains below all came from one sample that was sequenced in a study of blood T cell repertoires in COVID-19. Method: immunoSEQ multiplex PCR; TCRdb's copy keeps in-frame clones and lacks some. The top ten clones hold about an eighth of a sample with tens of thousands of clones, 60% to 80% of them seen once. The sequencing input was peripheral blood. The source is a human donor in a cohort sampled during active COVID-19.

The chain is built from TRBV11-2 and TRBJ2-3; D is perhaps TRBD2 (6 bases). CDR1 SGHAT and CDR2 FQNNGV come from the germline V gene. The V and J ends lost 5 bases and 1 base respectively, with 10 bases between them. This CDR3 is built from 14 residues. CDR3: CASSHGSRTDTQYF. CDR3 in DNA: TGTGCCAGCAGCCACGGGAGCCGCACAGATACGCAGTATTTT.

This sequence joins TRBV11-2 and TRBJ2-2, with D possibly being TRBD2 (5 bases). V lost 2 bases and J 5 bases, leaving 6 bases between the germline ends. The CDR3 covers 13 residues. Germline V gene sequence: CDR1 SGHAT, CDR2 FQNNGV. CDR3 sequence reads: CASSLPGTGELFF. DNA of the CDR3: TGTGCCAGCAGCTTACCGGGGACCGGGGAGCTGTTTTTT.

The rearrangement uses TRBV4-2 and TRBJ2-3; D call uncertain. V was trimmed by 0 bases and J by 0 bases, leaving 10 bases between them. The CDR3 consists of 16 residues. Germline CDR1 LGHNA, CDR2 YNFKEQ. As DNA, the CDR3 is TGTGCCAGCAGCCAAGATATTCTATCTAGCACAGATACGCAGTATTTT. This codes for CASSQDILSSTDTQYF.

This chain joins TRBV19 and TRBJ1-1; a possible D gene is TRBD1 (5 bases). CDR1 LNHDA and CDR2 SQIVND come from the germline V gene (reference sequence). V was shortened by 7 bases and J by 1 base, with 10 bases between the two germline ends. The CDR3 covers 13 residues. CDR3 loop: CASKIGQNTEAFF. CDR3 in DNA: TGTGCCAGTAAAATAGGACAGAACACTGAAGCTTTCTTT.

The chain is built from TRBV5-1 and TRBJ2-1; 9 bases agree with TRBD2. Trimming removed 0 bases from V and 14 bases from J; junction bases left unmatched: 9. Germline loops: CDR1 SGHRS, CDR2 YFSETQ. The length of the CDR3 is 14 residues. DNA for the CDR3: TGCGCCAGCAGCTTGGCCACTAGCGGGTCGGTAAAGTTCTTC. As protein: CASSLATSGSVKFF.

The CDR3 protein is CASSRSLSGGNEKLFF. The CDR3 DNA sequence: TGTGCCAGCAGCAGAAGTCTTTCGGGTGGTAATGAAAAACTGTTTTTT. The chain couples TRBV9 to TRBJ1-4; the D is unclear. Germline lookup yields CDR1 SGDLS and CDR2 YYNGEE. The V and J ends lost 4 bases and 4 bases respectively, with 17 bases between them. This CDR3 is built from 16 residues.

This clone was seen a handful of times. V and J are TRBV28 and TRBJ2-2; 7 bases match TRBD1. V dropped 9 bases and J dropped 6; count of bases not matched to a gene: 1. This CDR3 comprises 11 residues. Germline loops: CDR1 MDHEN, CDR2 SYDVKM. DNA of the CDR3: TGTGCCAGTAGGGGGCCCGGGGAGCTGTTTTTT. Translation: CASRGPGELFF. The whole variable domain, filled in from reference TRBV28 and TRBJ2-2, reads DVKVTQSSRYLVKRTGEKVFLECVQDMDHENMFWYRQDPGLGLRLIYFSYDVKMKEKGDIPEGYSVSREKKERFSLILESASTNQTSMYLCASRGPGELFFGEGSRLTVL.

The V call is TRBV5-1, the J call TRBJ2-1; no definite D call. Trimming stripped 5 bases from V and 2 bases from J, with 11 bases between. Per the germline V gene, CDR1 is SGHRS and CDR2 is YFSETQ. This CDR3 has 14 amino acids. CDR3 nucleotide sequence: TGCGCCAGCAGAAACCGCAGCGCCTACAATGAGCAGTTCTTC. Its translation is CASRNRSAYNEQFF.

This chain joins TRBV28 and TRBJ1-3; TRBD1 aligns across 7 bases. J was trimmed by 4 bases and V by 5 bases; bases with no gene match: 8. This CDR3 is built from 15 residues. In germline, CDR1 is MDHEN, CDR2 SYDVKM. The CDR3 DNA is TGTGCCAGCAGTCCCTCGACAGGGTTCGGAAACACCATATATTTT. Translation gives CASSPSTGFGNTIYF.

For this clone: Distinct nucleotide sequences in the sample also encode this CDR3. The chain combines TRBV18 with TRBJ1-1, with no clear D. The CDR3 consists of 14 residues. Germline V gene sequence: CDR1 KGHSH, CDR2 LQKENI. V shed 0 bases and J shed 0 bases, with 5 bases lying between them. The CDR3 region is CASSPPSVNTEAFF. As DNA, the CDR3 is TGTGCCAGCTCACCACCGAGCGTGAACACTGAAGCTTTCTTT.

In DNA, the CDR3 is TGTGCCAGCAATCGGAGGGCCTTGGGCTCGAATGAGCAGTTCTTC. It encodes CASNRRALGSNEQFF. V usage is TRBV19 and J usage is TRBJ2-1, with D possibly being TRBD2 (6 bases). V lost 9 bases and J 7 bases, leaving 22 bases between the germline ends. Germline V gene data show CDR1 as LNHDA and CDR2 as SQIVND (reference sequence). The CDR3 extends over 15 amino acids.

The chain is built from TRBV24-1 and TRBJ2-1; tentative D call: TRBD2 (5 bases). Germline assignment: CDR1 KGHDR and CDR2 SFDVKD. CDR3 length: 13 amino acids. Trimming removed 5 bases at V and 5 bases at J, with 9 bases between. The DNA for the CDR3 is TGTGCCACCAGTGTGACGGGAAACAATGAGCAGTTCTTC. Residues: CATSVTGNNEQFF.

This chain uses TRBV5-5 with TRBJ1-5, with TRBD1 identical over 7 bases. V trimming: 1 base; J trimming: 4 bases; junction bases outside the gene matches: 8. The germline V gene encodes CDR1 SGHKS and CDR2 YYEKEE (reference sequence). The length of the CDR3 is 16 residues. CDR3 in DNA: TGTGCCAGCAGCTTGAGATCGGAGGGGGCAAATCAGCCCCAGCATTTT. Its protein is CASSLRSEGANQPQHF.

The V call is TRBV5-4, the J call TRBJ2-2, with TRBD2 matching 9 bases. Germline trimming cut 4 bases from V and 8 bases from J; bases unmatched to any gene: 12. CDR1 is SGHNT and CDR2 is YYREEE in the germline V gene (reference sequence). This CDR3 has 16 amino acids. CDR3 amino acids: CASSPVGRGGSGELFF. The CDR3 bases are TGTGCCAGCAGCCCCGTTGGGCGGGGGGGCTCGGGGGAGCTGTTTTTT. Full variable domain (outside the CDR3, taken from reference TRBV5-4 and TRBJ2-2): ETGVTQSPTHLIKTRGQQVTLRCSSQSGHNTVSWYQQALGQGPQFIFQYYREEENGRGNFPPRFSGLQFPNYSSELNVNALELDDSALYLCASSPVGRGGSGELFFGEGSRLTVL.

This chain links TRBV5-4 with TRBJ2-1, with 7 nucleotides matching TRBD2. Germline V gene data show CDR1 as SGHNT and CDR2 as YYREEE (reference sequence). J lost 6 bases, V lost 3 bases, and 3 bases had no gene match. This CDR3 region has 13 residues. The CDR3 region has the DNA TGTGCCAGCAGCTGGGACTACACCAATGAGCAGTTCTTC. It yields the protein CASSWDYTNEQFF.

The V and J genes are TRBV28 and TRBJ2-7; 9 bases align to TRBD1. Germline CDR1 reads MDHEN; CDR2 reads SYDVKM. The CDR3 extends over 14 amino acids. V dropped 6 bases and J dropped 5; count of bases not matched to a gene: 8. The CDR3 DNA reads as TGTGCCAGCAGGGCACAGGGGGCGTACCACGAGCAGTACTTC. It yields the protein CASRAQGAYHEQYF.

This clone came up once. This chain joins TRBV5-1 and TRBJ2-3, with D possibly matching TRBD1 (6 bases). The CDR3 has 15 amino acids. CDR1 is SGHRS, CDR2 YFSETQ, per germline. V was shortened by 6 bases and J by 0 bases, with 14 bases between the two germline ends. CDR3 amino acids: CASKQNRVSTDTQYF. The CDR3 bases are TGCGCCAGCAAACAGAACAGGGTCAGCACAGATACGCAGTATTTT.

CDR3 amino acids: CASSSRQGGTQYF. In DNA form, the CDR3 reads TGTGCCAGCAGCTCGAGGCAAGGCGGGACCCAGTACTTC. The genes are TRBV7-3 and TRBJ2-5, with D hard to call. The CDR3 is 13 residues long. The germline gives CDR1 SGHTA, CDR2 FQGTGA. Trimming shortened V by 4 bases and J by 7 bases, and 13 bases separated the two germline ends.

The V gene is TRBV7-9, the J gene TRBJ1-4; 7 bases align to TRBD1. CDR3 size: 14 residues. Germline CDR1 reads SEHNR; CDR2 reads FQNEAQ (reference sequence). Trimming at V came to 5 bases and at J to 6 bases, leaving 6 bases not matched to a gene. The DNA of the CDR3 is TGTGCCAGCAGCCCCAGGGGGAATTATGAAAAACTGTTTTTT. This translates into CASSPRGNYEKLFF.

A few counts support this clone. No conserved phenylalanine or tryptophan is present at the end of the CDR3, so a read error is the likely explanation. It is unclear where the CDR3 begins or ends on the DNA, so no DNA is shown, and the CDR3 is as TCRdb lists it. The genes are TRBV5-4 and TRBJ2-7; the table calls TRBD1, which could not be checked here. Germline-derived CDR1 and CDR2 are SGHNT and YYREEE (reference sequence). The CDR3 length is 14 residues, termini included. The CDR3 region is CASSGHGRVRRRSI.

The V and J genes are TRBV19 and TRBJ1-5, with unresolved D. V lost 0 bases to trimming and J lost 7 bases, with 13 bases between them. The CDR3 contains 15 residues. CDR1 LNHDA and CDR2 SQIVND come from the germline V gene (reference sequence). The CDR3 sequence is CASSIDGERGQPQHF. Here the CDR3 DNA reads TGTGCCAGTAGTATAGACGGGGAGCGAGGACAGCCCCAGCATTTT.

This chain uses TRBV19 with TRBJ2-2; a weak D match, TRBD2 (6 bases). The CDR3 totals 13 residues. Trimming cost V 6 bases and J 7 bases, with 12 bases left between them. In germline, CDR1 is LNHDA, CDR2 SQIVND (reference sequence). The CDR3 DNA reads as TGTGCCAGTAGCGTGGGGGGAGTCGGGGAGCTGTTTTTT. Amino acid sequence: CASSVGGVGELFF.

This chain uses TRBV15 with TRBJ1-1, with D uncertain. The germline V gene has CDR1 LNHNV and CDR2 YYDKDF (reference sequence). The V and J ends lost 0 bases and 6 bases respectively, with 14 bases between them. This CDR3 has 15 residues. The CDR3 here is CATSRDRENVAEAFF. CDR3 in DNA: TGTGCCACCAGCAGAGATCGGGAAAATGTTGCTGAAGCTTTCTTT.

The V and J genes are TRBV28 and TRBJ1-5; a weak D match, TRBD1 (6 bases). The CDR3 has 17 residues. Between the trimmed V and J ends, which lost 3 bases and 3 bases, there was a span of 18 bases. CDR1 and CDR2 from the germline V gene are MDHEN and SYDVKM. The DNA for the CDR3 is TGTGCCAGCAGTTTCCGCCAAGGGGGTTCGGACAATCAGCCCCAGCATTTT. It yields the protein CASSFRQGGSDNQPQHF.

This chain connects TRBV9 to TRBJ1-1; D call uncertain. V gave up 3 bases and J gave up 5 bases, with 11 bases separating them. This CDR3 has 13 amino acids. In germline, CDR1 is SGDLS, CDR2 YYNGEE. The CDR3: CASSASPVTEAFF. CDR3 in DNA: TGTGCCAGCAGCGCCTCCCCGGTAACTGAAGCTTTCTTT.

The chain uses TRBV25-1 and TRBJ2-3; D possibly corresponds to TRBD1 (5 bases). V was pared by 5 bases and J by 1 base, with 13 bases between. Germline values: CDR1 MGHDK, CDR2 SYGVNS. The CDR3 runs 15 residues. CDR3 in DNA: TGTGCCAGCAGTAGGCAGGGCCGGGGCACAGATACGCAGTATTTT. Protein sequence: CASSRQGRGTDTQYF.

The V gene is TRBV4-3, the J gene TRBJ1-2; D ambiguous. The germline V gene encodes CDR1 LGHNA and CDR2 YSLEER. This CDR3 contains 14 residues. The V gene lost 2 bases and the J gene lost 7 bases, with 14 bases spanning the gap. CDR3 residues: CASSQQTGMGGYTF. CDR3 coding DNA: TGCGCCAGCAGCCAACAAACGGGTATGGGTGGCTACACCTTC.

The J gene is TRBJ1-1, the V gene TRBV14, with TRBD1 matching 7 bases. The CDR3 is made up of 14 amino acids. Germline values: CDR1 SGHDN, CDR2 FVKESK. The V gene end was trimmed by 5 bases and the J gene end by 1 base; junction bases not matched to a gene: 4. CDR3 in DNA: TGTGCCAGCAGCACCCGACAGGGGAACACTGAAGCTTTCTTT. Its protein is CASSTRQGNTEAFF.

The chain is built from TRBV29-1 and TRBJ2-1; possible D gene TRBD1, 6 bases. The CDR3 sequence is 13 residues long. Looked up from germline, CDR1 is SQVTM and CDR2 is ANQGSEA. Between the trimmed V and J ends, which lost 3 bases and 7 bases, there was a span of 13 bases. CDR3 in amino acids: CSVDVQGRNEQFF. DNA for the CDR3: TGCAGCGTTGACGTACAGGGTCGGAATGAGCAGTTCTTC.

The rearrangement joins TRBV4-1 to TRBJ2-5; TRBD2 agrees at 14 bases. Germline V lookup: CDR1 MGHRA, CDR2 YSYEKL. The CDR3 has 16 amino acids. V lost 4 bases and J lost 6; bases outside the gene matches: 7. This CDR3 reads CASSPPTSGGAQTQYF. The CDR3 DNA is TGCGCCAGCAGCCCTCCGACTAGCGGGGGGGCTCAGACCCAGTACTTC.